One and the same sample provided the 3 T cell receptor beta chains below, sequenced in a study of beta chain features in type 1 diabetes. The study's findings and limits: When Type 1 diabetes patients were examined, their TCRB CDR3s proved moderately but significantly shorter in all four CD4+ subsets.

No antigen has been assigned to these receptors. What was sequenced were expressed TCRB transcripts, since all of the isolated RNA had been reverse transcribed. TCRdb's table, derived via immunoSEQ multiplex PCR, lists solely in-frame clones and lacks some. The sample lists under 850,000 clones; about an eighth were seen once. The sequenced sample was naive CD4+ T cells from blood. These TCRs come from a man between 18 and 35 years old with type 1 diabetes.

This rearrangement joins TRBV18 to TRBJ1-6, with 7 bases fitting TRBD1. Germline CDR1 reads KGHSH; CDR2 reads LQKENI. Losses at the gene ends were 4 bases for V and 5 bases for J; bases not matched to a gene: 2. This CDR3 has 14 residues. CDR3 DNA: TGTGCCAGCTCACAGCAGGGGGATAATTCACCCCTCCACTTT. It codes for CASSQQGDNSPLHF. Full variable domain (remainder filled in from reference TRBV18 and TRBJ1-6): NAGVMQNPRHLVRRRGQEARLRCSPMKGHSHVYWYRQLPEEGLKFMVYLQKENIIDESGMPKERFSAEFPKEGPSILRIQQVVRGDSAAYFCASSQQGDNSPLHFGNGTRLTVT.

The rearrangement uses TRBV11-3 and TRBJ1-5; no firm D call. V was cut by 0 bases and J by 5 bases, with 5 bases left in between. This CDR3 comprises 13 residues. Germline loops: CDR1 SGHNT, CDR2 YENEEA. CDR3 sequence (DNA): TGTGCCAGCAGCTTAGATCAAGATCAGCCCCAGCATTTT. It encodes CASSLDQDQPQHF.

The chain combines TRBV9 with TRBJ1-6; 7 bases are shared with TRBD1. V gave up 3 bases and J gave up 9 bases; unmatched junction bases: 9. The CDR3 consists of 15 residues. Germline CDR1 and CDR2: SGDLS and YYNGEE. CDR3 loop: CASSAKQGSGSPLHF. CDR3 nucleotides: TGTGCCAGCAGCGCCAAACAGGGGTCCGGTTCACCCCTCCACTTT.